This T cell receptor (beta chain) stems from a study of shared clonotypes between healthy human individuals. Study as a whole: A few men and a couple of women, aged 18 to 49, were donors.

As handled by the study authors: Filtering was not the same, since immunoSEQ gave junction-only sequences without quality scores. TCRdb's copy holds only in-frame clones and misses some; the assay was immunoSEQ multiplex PCR. V and J calls and clone size come straight from that table; D and trimming were deduced from the DNA. The sample records over 2,000,000 clones, roughly 93% being singletons. The CDR3 is 13 residues long. In germline, CDR1 is SQVTM, CDR2 ANQGSEA. Trimming left V 3 bases short and J 5 bases short, with 13 bases between. Naive CD8 cells comprised CD45RO-negative, CCR7-positively selected cells, excluding terminally differentiated effector memory CD45RA+ cells.

The receptor's source is a young man in good health. Some clones in this sample may be carry-over from other donors' samples. The chain has TRBV29-1 and TRBJ2-5; no firm D call. The specimen was naive CD8+ T cells from PBMCs. CDR3 sequence reads: CSVDSPTEETQYF. DNA of the CDR3: TGCAGCGTTGACTCCCCAACCGAGGAGACCCAGTACTTC.